A selection of T cell receptor beta chains follows, all from one sample in a study of shared T cell receptors in the human thymus. The table came from immunoSEQ multiplex PCR; TCRdb's copy has only in-frame clones and leaves some out. The repertoire includes approximately 490,000 clones, about 84% of them detected once, and more than 0.01% sits in the top ten. In addition, the sample was reused for a study of human thymus T cells.

Sequenced input: thymocytes. These receptors all come from a boy in the first two years of life with a congenital heart defect. Each CDR3 is given with its conserved first and last residue. D genes are given only for firm matches. Only part of the rows carry a size: once, few, many, or a class if the clone is expanded.

D	V	J	size	DNA	CDR3
TRBD1	TRBV6-5	TRBJ1-4	few	TGTGCCAGCAGCCCCAGGGGGCGCGAAAAACTGTTTTTT	CASSPRGREKLFF
NA	TRBV5-8	TRBJ2-3	few	TGTGCCAGCGGATTGGCCGTAGAGACAGATACGCAGTATTTT	CASGLAVETDTQYF
NA	TRBV25-1	TRBJ2-3	NA	TGTGCCAGCAGTGGGGCCCCTAGCACAGATACGCAGTATTTT	CASSGAPSTDTQYF
TRBD2	TRBV7-7	TRBJ2-1	few	TGTGCCAGCAGCTTAGGGGAGCGGGAGGGATACAATGAGCAGTTCTTC	CASSLGEREGYNEQFF
NA	TRBV4-3	TRBJ1-2	NA	TGCGCCAGCAGCCAAGGGCCCAGGATTAACTATGGCTACACCTTC	CASSQGPRINYGYTF
NA	TRBV15	TRBJ2-7	NA	TGTGCCACCAGCGGGGGGGGACAGGTTTCCTACGAGCAGTACTTC	CATSGGGQVSYEQYF
TRBD2	TRBV11-3	TRBJ2-3	NA	TGTGCCAGCAGCTTAGCGTCTCTACTAGCGGGAGGGCGAACAGATACGCAGTATTTT	CASSLASLLAGGRTDTQYF
TRBD2	TRBV30	TRBJ2-7	NA	TGTGCCTGGAGAGCGGGATTGACCTCCTACGAGCAGTACTTC	CAWRAGLTSYEQYF
NA	TRBV27	TRBJ2-1	NA	TGTGCCAGCAGTAGCACTAGCCGAAACAATGAGCAGTTCTTC	CASSSTSRNNEQFF
NA	TRBV11-2	TRBJ1-2	NA	TGTGCCAGCAGCGGAGCGGGCGACCTTAACTATGGCTACACCTTC	CASSGAGDLNYGYTF
NA	TRBV15	TRBJ2-2	NA	TGTGCCACCAGCAGTGCCTCCTACACAGGGAATGCTGCCGGGGAGCTGTTTTTT	CATSSASYTGNAAGELFF
NA	TRBV6-5	TRBJ2-7	NA	TGTGCCAGCAGTTCCAGCTCGGGCGGGCCTTCCTACGAGCAGTACTTC	CASSSSSGGPSYEQYF
TRBD2	TRBV12-5	TRBJ2-3	NA	TGTGCTAGTGGTTTGTCTCATACTAGCGGGCCTAGCACAGATACGCAGTATTTT	CASGLSHTSGPSTDTQYF
TRBD1	TRBV15	TRBJ2-2	NA	TGTGCCACCAGCACTACCGTCCGGGACAGGGTGTGCACCGGGGAGCTGTTTTTT	CATSTTVRDRVCTGELFF
NA	TRBV14	TRBJ1-1	NA	TGTGCCAGCAGCCAAGATGGGGCCTTGAGAGTCGGAGCTTTCTTT	CASSQDGALRVGAFF
TRBD2	TRBV4-2	TRBJ2-1	NA	TGTGCCAGCAGCCAAGATTGGTCAGGCCAGCGGGAGGGCCAGGGTACACACAATGAGCAGTTCTTC	CASSQDWSGQREGQGTHNEQFF
NA	TRBV4-2	TRBJ1-2	NA	TGTGCCAGCAGCCAAGACCCCGGGGACTATGGCTACACCTTC	CASSQDPGDYGYTF
TRBD1	TRBV18	TRBJ2-2	NA	TGTGCCAGCTCACTCCGACAGGGAAGAAGAGCCGGGGAGCTGTTTTTT	CASSLRQGRRAGELFF
TRBD1	TRBV6-1	TRBJ2-7	NA	TGTGCCAGCAGTGAACAGGGGGCGCCCCCCTACGAGCAGTACTTC	CASSEQGAPPYEQYF
TRBD1	TRBV5-6	TRBJ1-2	NA	TGTGCCAGCAGCTTGGGGCAGGGGGATGGCTACACCTTC	CASSLGQGDGYTF
TRBD2	TRBV6-6	TRBJ2-3	NA	TGTGCCAGCAGTTACTCGCCGGGAGGGCGCCCAGATACGCAGTATTTT	CASSYSPGGRPDTQYF
NA	TRBV13	TRBJ1-1	NA	TGTGCCAGCAGCTTAGGACAGAGGGTAAGTGGTGAAGCTTTCTTT	CASSLGQRVSGEAFF
NA	TRBV6-1	TRBJ1-1	NA	TGTGCCAGCAGTGAAGGTCGGACTGAAGCTTTCTTT	CASSEGRTEAFF
NA	TRBV5-1	TRBJ1-4	NA	TGCGCCAGCAGCTTGGGAGATCTGGGACGGGGACTAAAACTGTTTTTT	CASSLGDLGRGLKLFF
NA	TRBV5-1	TRBJ2-1	few	TGCGCCAGCAGCCTCCCGGGCTACAATGAGCAGTTCTTC	CASSLPGYNEQFF
NA	TRBV6-1	TRBJ2-7	NA	TGTGCCAGCAGTGGAAGACAGGGAGGTCTATGGGAGCAGTACTTC	CASSGRQGGLWEQYF
NA	TRBV11-2	TRBJ2-1	few	TGTGCCAGCAGCCCCCGCAGGAACACGGATGAGCAGTTCTTC	CASSPRRNTDEQFF
NA	TRBV4-3	TRBJ1-3	NA	TGCGCCAGCAGCCAAGATGACATCGAGGGCGCTCTCAACTCTGGAAACACCATATATTTT	CASSQDDIEGALNSGNTIYF
TRBD2	TRBV19	TRBJ2-1	NA	TGTGCCAGTAGCCCACCTGATTTTAGCGGGAGTTGCGATGAGCAGTTCTTC	CASSPPDFSGSCDEQFF
TRBD2	TRBV10-2	TRBJ2-2	NA	TGCGCCAGCAGGGGGGAGCGACTAGCGTCCAAGAACACCGGGGAGCTGTTTTTT	CASRGERLASKNTGELFF
NA	TRBV29-1	TRBJ1-1	few	TGCAGCGTTGAAGGTCCCCCGGGTCGAGTGACGGGGAACACTGAAGCTTTCTTT	CSVEGPPGRVTGNTEAFF
NA	TRBV7-9	TRBJ1-2	NA	TGTGCCAGCAGGGCCCAGCGGGACTATGGCTACACCTTC	CASRAQRDYGYTF
NA	TRBV19	TRBJ2-7	NA	TGTGCCAGTAGTATAGACAGGCCAACCTACGAGCAGTACTTC	CASSIDRPTYEQYF
NA	TRBV15	TRBJ2-1	once	TGTGCCACCAGCAGAGAAGACGGGGTTTTGAGCGGTGGCTCTTACAATGAGCAGTTCTTC	CATSREDGVLSGGSYNEQFF
NA	TRBV19	TRBJ1-1	once	TGTGCCAGTAGTGGGGGCTCCGGGACCGAAGTCGGTTTCTTT	CASSGGSGTEVGFF
TRBD2	TRBV5-1	TRBJ2-1	NA	TGCGCCAGCAGCTCTGGACTAGACTACAATGAGCAGTTCTTC	CASSSGLDYNEQFF